This TCR beta chain comes out of a study of T-cell reconstitution after alpha-beta-depleted transplantation in children. This clonotype was seen ten or more times. Unique molecular identifiers tagged the TCRbeta library. TCRdb ran MiXCR on the PCR reads and lists one entry per CDR3 protein. The table records about 400,000 distinct CDR3 sequences, about a fifth of them present only once. V lost 6 bases and J lost 6, with 10 bases in between. The CDR3 is 11 amino acids. Germline CDR1 is DFQATT and CDR2 is SNEGSKA (reference sequence). This specimen consisted of PBMCs from the stem cell graft donor, obtained from the stem cell graft. This clonotype was obtained from a human donor who donated a stem cell graft to a child with acute myeloid leukemia. The chain uses TRBV20-1 and TRBJ2-3; D unclear. The CDR3 region has the DNA TGCAGTGCAACCCTGGGCGATACGCAGTATTTT. This translates into CSATLGDTQYF.